This T cell receptor beta chain was found in a study of cytomegalovirus exposure and HLA in healthy donors. The PCR was carried out with 60 Vbeta primers and 13 Jbeta primers. The assay was immunoSEQ multiplex PCR, and TCRdb's table has in-frame clones only and misses some. The sample comprises around 84,000 clones, around 82% of which are singletons, and 2.5% to 4% rests with the top ten. Study-level findings and limits: Across all donors, roughly uniform sequencing depth was an assumption of the presence/absence analyses.

The length of the CDR3 is 15 residues. CDR1 and CDR2 from the germline V gene are SEHNR and FQNEAQ (reference sequence). This clone came up a few times. Its target is unknown. This TCR came from a man aged 45 to 65 in good health and CMV-seronegative. The chain combines TRBV7-9 with TRBJ2-5, with TRBD2 matching 7 bases. The end of the DNA fits TRBJ2-7 better, so the J call may be wrong. Sequences were obtained from PBMCs. The CDR3 DNA follows: TGTGCCAGCAGCCCACGCAGCGGGGTGACCTACGAGCAGTACTTC. Encoded protein: CASSPRSGVTYEQYF.